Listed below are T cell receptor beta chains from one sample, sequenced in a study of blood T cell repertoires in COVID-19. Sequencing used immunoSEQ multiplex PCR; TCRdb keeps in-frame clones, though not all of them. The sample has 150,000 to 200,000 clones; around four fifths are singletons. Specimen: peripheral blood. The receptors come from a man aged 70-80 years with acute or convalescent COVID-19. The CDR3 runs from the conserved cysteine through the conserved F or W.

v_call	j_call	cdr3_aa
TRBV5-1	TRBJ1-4	CASGREGGEKLFF
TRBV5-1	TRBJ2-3	CASSLTSPLFTDTQYF
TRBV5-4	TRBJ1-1	CASSDLRLEAFF
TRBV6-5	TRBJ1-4	CASGGGQRNEKLFF
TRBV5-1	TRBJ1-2	CASSFGTGVGDRGYTF
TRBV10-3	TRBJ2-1	CAISEPQGDEQFF
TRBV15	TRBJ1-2	CATSRETGGAYGYTF
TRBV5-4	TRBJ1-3	CASSFLTTGSSGNTIYF
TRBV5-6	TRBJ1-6	CASSLGLLTGGYSPLHF
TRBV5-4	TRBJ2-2	CASSFGNTGELFF
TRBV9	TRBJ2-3	CASSGSGVSTDTQYF
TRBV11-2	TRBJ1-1	CASSLDPTGSIAFF
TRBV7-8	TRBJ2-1	CASSFSGGEGYEQFF
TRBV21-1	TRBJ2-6	CASSTLGGPLPSGANVLTF
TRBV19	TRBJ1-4	CASNPQRSSATNEKLFF
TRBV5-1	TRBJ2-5	CASSLEAGGQETQYF
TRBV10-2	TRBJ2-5	CASSTQASSIETQYF
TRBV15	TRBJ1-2	CATGMDRGRFGYTF
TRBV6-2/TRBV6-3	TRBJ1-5	CASSRTVGQPQHF
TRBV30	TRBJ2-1	CAWSVLLKPSGRRSYNEQFF
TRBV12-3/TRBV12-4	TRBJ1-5	CASSTGRNQPQHF
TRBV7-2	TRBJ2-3	CASSLRGREDTQYF
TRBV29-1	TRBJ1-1	CSAQSGSTEAFF
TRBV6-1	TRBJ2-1	CASSDSLQGNEQFF
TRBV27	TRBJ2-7	CASSLSNGYEQYF
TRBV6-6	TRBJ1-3	CASSYGTGNSGNTIYF
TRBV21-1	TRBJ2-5	CASSKVGQTQETQYF
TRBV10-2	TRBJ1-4	CASSESAGGNEKLFF
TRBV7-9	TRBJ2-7	CASSLGGTGRIYEQYF
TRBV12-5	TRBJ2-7	CASGLGLAGSYEQYF
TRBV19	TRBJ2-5	CASSIMAGGQETQYF
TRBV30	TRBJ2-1	CAWSGTSRNNEQFF
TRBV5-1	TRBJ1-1	CASSLSTRAYMNTEAFF
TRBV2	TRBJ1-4	CASSEWGGGLFF
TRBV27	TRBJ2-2	CASSLWGTGRGGELFF
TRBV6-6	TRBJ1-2	CASRVGDSYGYTF
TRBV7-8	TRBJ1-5	CASSLVGTGDGQPQHF
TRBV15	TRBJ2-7	CATRGGDSYEQYF
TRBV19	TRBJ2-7	CASRAGSSYEQYF
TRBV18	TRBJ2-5	CASSPPVQETQYF
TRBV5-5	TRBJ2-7	CASMRTGTGVNEQYF
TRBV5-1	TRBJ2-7	CASSLLTGEQYF
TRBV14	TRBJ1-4	CASSPGQGMGLFF
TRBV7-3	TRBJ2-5	CASSPVQGNLIETQYF
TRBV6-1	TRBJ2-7	CASSELWGGSYEQYF
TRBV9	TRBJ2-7	CASSVASGSYEQYF
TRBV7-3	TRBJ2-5	CASSLTRGETQYF
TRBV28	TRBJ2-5	CASSQNYREETQYF
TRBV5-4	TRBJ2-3	CASSLGAGPSTDTQYF
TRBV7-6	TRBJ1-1	CASRVRANTEAFF
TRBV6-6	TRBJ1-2	CASSAKGQGHGYTF
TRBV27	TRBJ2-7	CASSALSGRSYEQYF
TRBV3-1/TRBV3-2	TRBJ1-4	CASSQQGFIEKLFF
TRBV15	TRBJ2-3	CATSREQRATDTQYF
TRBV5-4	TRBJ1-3	CASSLLGAAGNTIYF
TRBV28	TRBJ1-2	CASSLGRTGTRGYTF
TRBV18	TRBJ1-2	CASSPDRDYGYTF
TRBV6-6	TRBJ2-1	CASSRLQSEPYNEQFF
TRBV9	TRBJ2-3	CASSVGTSVRTDTQYF
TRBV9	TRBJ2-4	CASSGTSGRGNIQYF